The 3 T cell receptor beta chains in this list originate from one sample, sequenced in a study of regulatory T cells in long-lasting Graves disease. The time point is: persistent/refractory GD, antithyroid drugs over 5 years with positive TRAb. The authors made the TCR library using RNA they extracted from PBMCs. Arm-PCR of CDR3 regions with iRepertoire HTBI primers generated TCR beta libraries. TCRdb independently ran MiXCR on the multiplex PCR reads; one entry per CDR3 protein. The sample lists about 420,000 distinct CDR3 sequences, about 25% occurring once. This specimen consisted of peripheral blood mononuclear cells (PBMCs), obtained when the disease was refractory, from a patient treated with antithyroid drugs. All receptors come from a female donor with Graves disease.

The genes are TRBV2 and TRBJ2-6; no clear D. CDR3 size: 17 residues. V was pared by 6 bases and J by 0 bases, with 15 bases between. Germline V gene lookup returns CDR1 SNHLY and CDR2 FYNNEI. Here the CDR3 reads CASSFGVGRSGANVLTF. CDR3 nucleotides: TGTGCCAGCAGCTTCGGTGTCGGCCGCTCTGGGGCCAACGTCCTGACTTTC.

Only a few counts were recorded for this clonotype. The genes are TRBV5-1 and TRBJ2-7; D may be TRBD2 (6 bases). The CDR3 has 16 amino acids. The germline V gene has CDR1 SGHRS and CDR2 YFSETQ. With 4 bases removed from V and 3 bases from J, the gap between germline ends came to 20 bases. This chain's CDR3 is CASSPYLGLPNYEQYF. CDR3 nucleotides: TGCGCCAGCAGCCCGTACCTCGGACTACCCAACTACGAGCAGTACTTC.

This clonotype is a singleton in its sample. A clone one base away is much larger, so this may be a read error. The chain is built from TRBV7-9 and TRBJ2-7; D is possibly TRBD2 (5 bases). CDR3 length equals 15 residues. Germline V CDR1 and CDR2: SEHNR, FQNEAQ (reference sequence). The CDR3 loop is CASSSDWPIYYERYF. CDR3 sequence (DNA): TGTGCCAGCAGCTCGGACTGGCCCATCTACTACGAGCGGTACTTC. The full variable domain, in which reference TRBV7-9 and TRBJ2-7 provide the parts outside the CDR3, is DTGVSQNPRHKITKRGQNVTFRCDPISEHNRLYWYRQTLGQGPEFLTYFQNEAQLEKSRLLSDRFSAERPKGSFSTLEIQRTEQGDSAMYLCASSSDWPIYYERYFGPGTRLTVT.